The 6 T cell receptor beta chains listed next were all sequenced from one sample in a study of PD-L1 blockade in urothelial cancer (dated by TCRdb to 2016 to 2017). The time point tag for this specimen amounts to: pretreatment peripheral blood. The receptor library was made with the immunoSEQ multiplex PCR assay. Not all clones reach the TCRdb copy of this immuneACCESS table, which keeps in-frame sequences only. Checked studies attribute under half of the gap to unresolved V genes and leave the rest unexplained. This sample gives tens of thousands of clones in total; around 72% of them show up just once. 3.5% to 4.5% of the sample goes to the ten largest clones. This material consisted of PBMCs, taken around atezolizumab (anti-PD-L1) treatment. Receptor source: a man between 65 and 85 years old with urothelial cancer.

This rearrangement joins TRBV12-5 to TRBJ1-1, with TRBD1 as a possible D gene (6 bases). The CDR3 has 16 amino acids. Trimming shortened V by 0 bases and J by 1 base, and 12 bases separated the two germline ends. CDR1 is LGHNT and CDR2 is FRNRAP in the germline V gene. The chain's CDR3 is CASGLVQGRGNTEAFF. As DNA, the CDR3 is TGTGCTAGTGGTTTGGTACAGGGAAGGGGGAACACTGAAGCTTTCTTT.

This chain joins TRBV27 and TRBJ1-1; D unclear. This CDR3 is 14 amino acids long. CDR1 MNHEY and CDR2 SMNVEV come from the germline V gene (reference sequence). V was pared by 3 bases and J by 1 base, with 9 bases between. The CDR3 DNA sequence: TGTGCCAGCAGTTTGGAAGGGAGGAACACTGAAGCTTTCTTT. This sequence encodes CASSLEGRNTEAFF.

This chain links TRBV5-1 with TRBJ1-1; D perhaps matches TRBD1 (5 bases). The CDR3 spans 15 residues. V gave up 0 bases and J gave up 5 bases, with 14 bases separating them. Germline V gene sequence: CDR1 SGHRS, CDR2 YFSETQ. This chain's CDR3 is CASSLAPQGGTEAFF. CDR3 nucleotide sequence: TGCGCCAGCAGCTTGGCCCCCCAGGGTGGGACTGAAGCTTTCTTT.

The chain has TRBV11-1 and TRBJ2-3; the D call may be TRBD1 or TRBD2 (6 bases each). The CDR3 covers 15 residues. Germline CDR1 is SGHAT and CDR2 is FQDESV (reference sequence). Between the trimmed V and J ends, which lost 5 bases and 1 base, there was a span of 13 bases. The DNA for the CDR3 is TGTGCCAGCAGCCTAGGGGGGCCGCGCACAGATACGCAGTATTTT. This codes for CASSLGGPRTDTQYF.

CDR3 in amino acids: CASSSRRQSYQPQHF. The CDR3 DNA follows: TGTGCCAGCAGTTCAAGGAGGCAGTCATACCAGCCCCAGCATTTT. The chain has TRBV6-1 and TRBJ1-5, with unresolved D. Trimming took off 5 bases at V and 7 bases at J, with 18 bases between the two ends. This CDR3 region has 15 residues. Germline CDR1 MNHNS, CDR2 SASEGT.

This clone was seen more than once but under ten times. CDR3: CASSLRQGQNLDNEQFF. Here the CDR3 DNA reads TGTGCCAGCAGCTTAAGACAGGGCCAAAATCTGGACAATGAGCAGTTCTTC. The chain recombines TRBV7-2 with TRBJ2-1, with 7 bases matching TRBD1. The germline CDR1 and CDR2 sequences are SGHTA and FQGNSA. CDR3 size: 17 residues. V shed 2 bases and J 5 bases; nucleotides not matched to a gene: 12.